This T cell receptor beta chain emerged from a study of early T cells in non-severe SARS-CoV-2 infection. TCRdb analysed the 5' RACE reads with MiXCR anew, one entry per CDR3 protein. The repertoire holds around 72,000 distinct CDR3 sequences, with about a tenth as singletons. The germline V and J ends were trimmed by 1 base and 8 bases, with 5 bases remaining between them. The CDR3 totals 11 residues. Germline-derived CDR1 and CDR2 are MGHDK and SYGVNS. The origin of this receptor is an adult who was a healthcare worker with PCR-confirmed SARS-CoV-2 infection or an uninfected control (not recorded which). The rearrangement joins TRBV25-1 to TRBJ1-2, with D unclear. The sample was whole blood, taken at baseline. CDR3: CASSELMGYTF. CDR3 nucleotides: TGTGCCAGCAGTGAATTAATGGGCTACACCTTC.